The 14 T cell receptor beta chains listed next were all sequenced from one sample in a study of T cells in Graves' hyperthyroidism and ophthalmopathy. There were TCR beta CDR3 regions amplified from RNA transcripts. The HTBI primer set was used in a first-round RT-PCR of the TCR CDR3. TCRdb called the multiplex PCR reads again in MiXCR, with one record for every CDR3 protein. In the table there are 75,000 to 100,000 distinct CDR3 sequences, around 40% of which are singletons. The sample comprised peripheral blood or thyroid tissue (not recorded which). Receptors originate from a young woman with Graves' hyperthyroidism.

The sample holds many counts of this clonotype. The chain couples TRBV5-5 to TRBJ1-2; D might be TRBD1 (6 bases). V was clipped by 0 bases and J by 2 bases, with 14 bases between them. The CDR3 has 16 amino acids. The V gene's germline CDR1 is SGHKS and CDR2 YYEKEE (reference sequence). CDR3 protein: CASSLAGASSNYGYTF. CDR3 in DNA: TGTGCCAGCAGCTTGGCAGGGGCTTCATCCAACTATGGCTACACCTTC.

A word on this clonotype: The junction differs from germline at one of its ends, possibly a read error. This chain joins TRBV10-3 and TRBJ2-7, with D unclear. Germline lookup yields CDR1 ENHRY and CDR2 SYGVKD. CDR3 length: 13 residues. The CDR3 sequence is CATRGWRQYEQYF. The DNA for the CDR3 is TGTGCCACCAGAGGTTGGCGGCAGTACGAGCAGTATTTC.

This rearrangement joins TRBV29-1 to TRBJ1-2; unclear D gene. CDR3 length equals 14 residues. CDR1 and CDR2 (germline): SQVTM, ANQGSEA. V shed 8 bases and J shed 4 bases, with 20 bases lying between them. CDR3 bases: TGCAGCAGTTTAGCCAGCCCGAGCGGCTATGGCTACACCTTC. Translating gives CSSLASPSGYGYTF.

This clonotype has a count of ten or more. This chain connects TRBV19 to TRBJ1-2; D is unclear. Trimming stripped 8 bases from V and 2 bases from J, with 18 bases between. Germline V CDR1 and CDR2: LNHDA, SQIVND (reference sequence). The CDR3 totals 15 residues. The CDR3: CASLAAYEGNYGYTF. CDR3 DNA: TGTGCCAGTTTGGCAGCTTATGAAGGAAACTATGGCTACACCTTC.

This clonotype was recorded many times. The chain employs TRBV7-9 and TRBJ2-5; 10 bases line up with TRBD1. The CDR3 length is 16 residues. Germline V gives CDR1 SEHNR, CDR2 FQNEAQ (reference sequence). V shed 5 bases, J shed 7 bases, and the junction held 13 bases outside the gene matches. The CDR3 nucleotides are TGTGCCAGCAGCGCCCCCATAGACAGGGGGCGCGGGACCCAGTACTTC. Its protein product is CASSAPIDRGRGTQYF.

As concerns this clonotype: The junction departs from the called germline gene at one end, perhaps through a read error. The chain couples TRBV13 to TRBJ1-5; no reliable D call. The CDR3 is 14 residues long. Germline values: CDR1 PRHDT, CDR2 FYEKMQ (reference sequence). In nucleotides, the CDR3 is TGTGCCGGCAGCTTAGGCCCTGGCGATCAGCCCCAGCATTTT. It encodes CAGSLGPGDQPQHF.

The gene calls are TRBV7-3 and TRBJ2-7, with TRBD1 identical over 11 bases. This CDR3 has 17 amino acids. Germline trimming cut 6 bases from V and 2 bases from J; bases unmatched to any gene: 12. Germline CDR1 and CDR2: SGHTA and FQGTGA. The CDR3 nucleotides read TGTGCCAGCAGTACTTACGGTGGGACAGGGGGGGCCTACGAGCAGTACTTC. Its translation: CASSTYGGTGGAYEQYF. Drawing the rest from reference TRBV7-3 and TRBJ2-7, the complete variable domain is GAGVSQTPSNKVTEKGKYVELRCDPISGHTALYWYRQSLGQGPEFLIYFQGTGAADDSGLPNDRFFAVRPEGSVSTLKIQRTERGDSAVYLCASSTYGGTGGAYEQYFGPGTRLTVT.

In this sample, this clonotype turned up a few times. One base away lies a much larger clone, so this may be a sequencing read error. This CDR3 is CASSPWRTGLF. CDR3 DNA sequence: TGTGCCAGCAGCCCCTGGAGGACAGGCCTTTTT. This sequence joins TRBV7-9 and TRBJ1-1; 7 nucleotides match TRBD1. The CDR3 runs 11 residues. Germline loops: CDR1 SEHNR, CDR2 FQNEAQ (reference sequence).

The chain uses TRBV7-9 and TRBJ2-5; D is perhaps TRBD2 (6 bases). V lost 1 base and J 4 bases, leaving 10 bases between the germline ends. This CDR3 is 14 amino acids long. CDR1 and CDR2 (germline): SEHNR, FQNEAQ (reference sequence). CDR3 bases: TGTGCCAGCAGCTTAGGGGCGGGGCGAGAGACCCAGTACTTC. It translates to CASSLGAGRETQYF.

There are many counts of this clonotype. The CDR3 is CASSLGDKNEQYF. The DNA for the CDR3 is TGTGCCAGCAGCTTAGGGGACAAAAACGAGCAGTACTTC. The V gene is TRBV7-6, the J gene TRBJ2-7; tentative D call: TRBD1 (6 bases). The CDR3 contains 13 residues. Germline V gene lookup returns CDR1 SGHVS and CDR2 FNYEAQ. Trimming pared 1 base from V and 5 bases from J, leaving 9 bases between.

This chain uses TRBV10-3 with TRBJ2-5, with TRBD1 matching over 9 bases. This CDR3 spans 14 amino acids. V shed 10 bases and J 5 bases; nucleotides not matched to a gene: 11. Germline CDR1 reads ENHRY; CDR2 reads SYGVKD. CDR3 in amino acids: CASSSGTGSETQYF. For the CDR3, the DNA is TGTGCCAGTTCATCCGGGACAGGGTCGGAGACCCAGTACTTC.

This clonotype came up many times. This chain joins TRBV20-1 and TRBJ1-5; 7 bases are a match to TRBD1. This CDR3 has 14 residues. J gave up 5 bases and V 0 bases, and 4 bases lay outside the gene matches. Looked up from germline, CDR1 is DFQATT and CDR2 is SNEGSKA (reference sequence). CDR3 nucleotides: TGCAGTGCTAGAGATCGGACAGGTCATCAGCCCCAGCATTTT. As protein: CSARDRTGHQPQHF.

The rearrangement joins TRBV7-8 to TRBJ2-2; 12 positions agree with TRBD1. CDR3 length: 16 amino acids. Germline values: CDR1 SGHVS, CDR2 FQNEAQ. V shed 4 bases and J 9 bases; nucleotides not matched to a gene: 9. CDR3 loop: CASSSGTGGAKRELFF. The CDR3 DNA follows: TGTGCCAGCAGCTCCGGGACAGGGGGCGCAAAAAGGGAGCTGTTTTTT.

The J gene is TRBJ1-2, the V gene TRBV15, with TRBD1 identical over 7 bases. V lost 3 bases to trimming and J lost 4 bases; unmatched junction nucleotides: 5. Germline V gene data show CDR1 as LNHNV and CDR2 as YYDKDF (reference sequence). This CDR3 region has 14 residues. DNA for the CDR3: TGTGCCACCAGCAGTGAAGGACAGGTCTATGGCTACACCTTC. This translates into CATSSEGQVYGYTF.